The clone carrying this T cell receptor beta chain was recorded many times. The CDR3 regions of TCR beta were amplified from RNA transcripts. During a first-round RT-PCR of the TCR CDR3, the HTBI primer set was used. TCRdb re-derived calls from the multiplex PCR reads in MiXCR, one entry per CDR3 protein. This table has under 350,000 distinct CDR3 sequences, over 15% appearing once. The study left out patients who had uncontrolled infection, other autoimmune disease, pregnancy or lactation. The data are from a study of T cells in Graves' hyperthyroidism and ophthalmopathy. Trimming removed 2 bases at V and 1 base at J, with 9 bases between. The CDR3 has 14 residues. Germline assignment: CDR1 SGHNT and CDR2 YYREEE (reference sequence).

The sequencing input was blood. The chain links TRBV5-4 to TRBJ1-1; maybe TRBD1 (6 bases). The sequence derives from a woman between 55 and 75 years old with Graves' ophthalmopathy. The CDR3 sequence: CASSLQGPNTEAFF. The DNA of the CDR3 is TGTGCCAGCAGCTTACAGGGTCCGAACACTGAAGCTTTCTTT. The whole variable domain, filled in from reference TRBV5-4 and TRBJ1-1, reads ETGVTQSPTHLIKTRGQQVTLRCSSQSGHNTVSWYQQALGQGPQFIFQYYREEENGRGNFPPRFSGLQFPNYSSELNVNALELDDSALYLCASSLQGPNTEAFFGQGTRLTVV.